These T cell receptor beta chains were read from a single sample in a study of T cells after yellow fever vaccination. TCRdb reanalysed the 5' RACE reads using MiXCR and keeps one entry per CDR3 protein. The sample holds roughly 300,000 distinct CDR3 sequences, roughly 8.4% seen once. The material was PBMCs, obtained approximately 40 days after the first yellow fever vaccination. The source of these receptors is a man aged 18 to 29 who received the YFV17D yellow fever vaccine. CDR3s include the opening cysteine and the closing phenylalanine or tryptophan. A D gene is named only where the DNA matches it firmly. Expanded clones are given a class, and other clones once, few, many or no size at all.

TRBJ2-1 | TRBV4-3 | NA | NA | TGCGCCAGCAGCCAAGAGGGGCCATCCCAAGGCAATGAGCAGTTCTTC | CASSQEGPSQGNEQFF
TRBJ2-1 | TRBV5-6 | NA | NA | TGTGCCAGCAGCTTGCCAGGGGAGCAGTTCTTC | CASSLPGEQFF
TRBJ1-6 | TRBV5-4 | few | NA | TGTGCCAGCACCACGGGGCAGCACAATAATTCACCCCTCCACTTT | CASTTGQHNNSPLHF
TRBJ2-2 | TRBV7-9 | NA | NA | TGTGCCAGCAGCTTTGCCCCCCCTTTTGACACCGGGGAGCTGTTTTTT | CASSFAPPFDTGELFF
TRBJ1-4 | TRBV20-1 | NA | TRBD1 | TGCAGTGCTGGAAGGACAGGGGATGAAAAACTGTTTTTT | CSAGRTGDEKLFF
TRBJ2-5 | TRBV7-9 | NA | NA | TGTGCCAGCAGCCCCGTCCCCTTGAGAGAGACCCAGTACTTC | CASSPVPLRETQYF
TRBJ2-3 | TRBV20-1 | NA | NA | TGCAGTGCTAGAGGGGCCCCAGGCGGGGGCCCAACAGATACGCAGTATTTT | CSARGAPGGGPTDTQYF
TRBJ2-2 | TRBV5-4 | few | TRBD2 | TGTGCCAGCAGCCGACTTGGCGAAGGCCGGGGGGCCGGGGAGCTGTTTTTT | CASSRLGEGRGAGELFF
TRBJ2-1 | TRBV6-5 | many | TRBD2 | TGTGCCAGTGGGGGGGGGAGGTCCCTTTACAATGAGCAGTTCTTC | CASGGGRSLYNEQFF
TRBJ1-5 | TRBV19 | NA | NA | TGTGCCAGTAGTGAGGAGAGATATAGCAATCAGCCCCAGCATTTT | CASSEERYSNQPQHF
TRBJ2-7 | TRBV4-2 | few | NA | TGTGCCAGCAGCCAAGCGAAGCTGGCAGGGGCAGGCTACGAGCAGTACTTC | CASSQAKLAGAGYEQYF
TRBJ2-1 | TRBV6-4 | NA | TRBD1 | TGTGCCAGCGGACAGGGGGCGGAAAATGAGCAGTTCTTC | CASGQGAENEQFF
TRBJ2-7 | TRBV4-3 | many | TRBD2 | TGCGCCAGCAGCCAAGATCTAGCGGGGCCCCCCGAGCAGTACTTC | CASSQDLAGPPEQYF
TRBJ1-6 | TRBV5-1 | few | NA | TGCGCCAGCAGGGGAACAGGGATGGATTCACCCCTCCACTTT | CASRGTGMDSPLHF
TRBJ2-1 | TRBV11-2 | few | TRBD2 | TGTGCCAGCAGCTCTGAGCGGGGATATAATATGAGGGAGCAGTTCTTC | CASSSERGYNMREQFF
TRBJ2-5 | TRBV25-1 | few | NA | TGTGCCAGCAGTGAATTGGTCATGAGGGTTCCAGAGACCCAGTACTTC | CASSELVMRVPETQYF
TRBJ1-1 | TRBV18 | NA | NA | TGTGCCAGCTCACGGGCAGGGAGAACAACTGAAGCTTTCTTT | CASSRAGRTTEAFF
TRBJ2-1 | TRBV29-1 | few | TRBD1 | TGCAGCGTGGACAGGGGTCGGGATTTGTCCGTGCAGTTCTTC | CSVDRGRDLSVQFF
TRBJ1-5 | TRBV6-2/TRBV6-3 | NA | NA | TGTGCCAGCAGTCGGGCAGCATATAGCAATCAGCCCCAGCATTTT | CASSRAAYSNQPQHF
TRBJ2-7 | TRBV6-6 | NA | NA | TGTGCCAGCCGGACCTCCGATGTTTACGAGCAGTACTTC | CASRTSDVYEQYF
TRBJ2-5 | TRBV5-1 | few | TRBD2 | TGCGCCAGCAGCAACCGTGGACTAGCGCTCCAAGAGACCCAGTACTTC | CASSNRGLALQETQYF
TRBJ2-7 | TRBV5-1 | NA | NA | TGCGCCAGCAGCTTGGCCCCGGGATCCGAGCAGTACTTC | CASSLAPGSEQYF
TRBJ2-3 | TRBV14 | NA | NA | TGTGCCAGCAGCCTAACAGGAACTACGCAGTATTTT | CASSLTGTTQYF
TRBJ2-2 | TRBV7-9 | NA | NA | TGTGCCAGCAGCCCTTTAAGGATAAACACCGGGGAGCTGTTTTTT | CASSPLRINTGELFF
TRBJ1-1 | TRBV15 | NA | NA | TGTGCCACCAGCGAGGGGGGTGCAACAAGAACTGAAGCTTTCTTT | CATSEGGATRTEAFF
TRBJ2-7 | TRBV7-2 | once | NA | TGTGCCAGCAGCCTGAATTGGGGGGAGCAGTACTTC | CASSLNWGEQYF
TRBJ2-5 | TRBV10-3 | few | TRBD2 | TGTGCCATCAGTGTCGGAGCGGGAAGCCAAGAGACCCAGTACTTC | CAISVGAGSQETQYF
TRBJ1-1 | TRBV5-6 | few | NA | TGTGCCAGCAGCTTAGCAGAAAGGGCTTTCTTT | CASSLAERAFF
TRBJ2-7 | TRBV4-3 | NA | NA | TGCGCCAGCAGCCAAGATAGGGCAGGGGTCACCTACGAGCAGTACTTC | CASSQDRAGVTYEQYF
TRBJ1-1 | TRBV4-3 | NA | NA | TGCGCCAGCAGCGTAATAGGGTTGACTGAAGCTTTCTTT | CASSVIGLTEAFF
TRBJ2-1 | TRBV20-1 | NA | TRBD2 | TGCAGTGTCAGGACTAGCCCGAGCTCCTACAATGAGCAGTTCTTC | CSVRTSPSSYNEQFF
TRBJ1-2 | TRBV4-2 | NA | NA | TGTGCCAGCAGACCACTTGGGGGATCTGGCTACACCTTC | CASRPLGGSGYTF
TRBJ2-3 | TRBV11-2 | NA | TRBD2 | TGTGCCAGCTTAGCGGGGGGGACTTCTACGCAGTATTTT | CASLAGGTSTQYF
TRBJ2-1 | TRBV5-1 | few | NA | TGCGCCAGCAGCTATTCCAGGGGCTACAATGAGCAGTTCTTC | CASSYSRGYNEQFF
TRBJ2-3 | TRBV6-2/TRBV6-3 | NA | NA | TGTGCCAGCAGTCACAGAGGGACGCAGTATTTT | CASSHRGTQYF
TRBJ1-1 | TRBV7-2 | few | NA | TGTGCCAGCAGCCAGACTAGGAACACCCTAGAAGCTTTCTTT | CASSQTRNTLEAFF
TRBJ2-6 | TRBV11-2 | NA | TRBD2 | TGTGCCAGCAGCTTATACCCAGCGGGGCGCTCTGGGGCCAACGTCCTGACTTTC | CASSLYPAGRSGANVLTF
TRBJ1-1 | TRBV6-2/TRBV6-3 | many | NA | TGTGCCAGCGGTTCGACGGCGGCTTTCTTT | CASGSTAAFF
TRBJ1-5 | TRBV4-2 | many | NA | TGTGCCAGCAGCCAAGAGGATGGGGATCAGCCCCAGCATTTT | CASSQEDGDQPQHF
TRBJ1-3 | TRBV7-9 | few | NA | TGTGCCAGCAGCTCCGGGACCCAACCTGGAAACACCATATATTTT | CASSSGTQPGNTIYF
TRBJ2-3 | TRBV7-6 | once | NA | TGTGCCAGCAGCTCCGACGTGGCCACAGATACGCAGTATTTT | CASSSDVATDTQYF
TRBJ2-7 | TRBV27 | NA | TRBD1 | TGTGCCAGCAGTTTCTCGGACAGGGACTACGAGCAGTACTTC | CASSFSDRDYEQYF
TRBJ2-7 | TRBV9 | many | NA | TGTGCCAGCAGCGCAGAACGACTAGTTCAGCCTAGGGAGCAGTACTTC | CASSAERLVQPREQYF
TRBJ2-5 | TRBV7-8 | NA | TRBD2 | TGTGCCAGCAGCCCCGACCTGACTAGCTGGGCGACCCAGTACTTC | CASSPDLTSWATQYF
TRBJ2-1 | TRBV5-1 | few | NA | TGCGCCAGCAGCGCAACGGCGGACGGGGATGAGCAGTTCTTC | CASSATADGDEQFF
TRBJ2-5 | TRBV7-2 | many | NA | TGTGCCAGCAGCTTAGCGTACGGGCAACTTGAGACCCAGTACTTC | CASSLAYGQLETQYF
TRBJ1-4 | TRBV4-1 | NA | NA | TGCGCCAGCAGCCAAGAGGCCGGAACAACTAATGAAAAACTGTTTTTT | CASSQEAGTTNEKLFF
TRBJ2-1 | TRBV5-5 | many | TRBD2 | TGTGCCAGCAGCCCCCCCATAGCGGGGGGGAGGAATGAGCAGTTCTTC | CASSPPIAGGRNEQFF
TRBJ1-5 | TRBV13 | few | NA | TGTGCCAGCAGCTTAGGACACATCGGCAATCAGCCCCAGCATTTT | CASSLGHIGNQPQHF